A selection of T cell receptor beta chains follows, all from one sample in a study of control samples from healthy donors and cancer patients. Some clones are missing from TCRdb's copy, which holds only in-frame ones; the method was immunoSEQ multiplex PCR. The profile shows about 28,000 clones, about nine tenths of them singletons. Source material: PBMCs. These receptors were taken from a man aged 45-65 years with lung cancer. Each CDR3 is given with its conserved first and last residue. Each record gives: V gene, clone size, D gene, J gene, CDR3 protein, CDR3 DNA. D genes are given only for firm matches. Rows may omit the clone size; those that give it use once, few, many or a size class.

TRBV7-9	once	.	TRBJ2-1	CASSLISGFNEQFF	TGTGCCAGCAGCTTAATATCAGGGTTCAATGAGCAGTTCTTC
TRBV27	.	.	TRBJ2-6	CASRQAEGLRANVLTF	TGTGCCAGCAGGCAAGCCGAGGGCCTCCGGGCCAACGTCCTGACTTTC
TRBV5-4	.	TRBD1	TRBJ1-2	CASSQGTGNYGYTF	TGTGCTAGCTCACAGGGGACAGGTAACTATGGCTACACCTTC
TRBV27	.	TRBD1	TRBJ1-1	CASSLQGDTEAFF	TGTGCCAGCAGTTTACAGGGGGATACTGAAGCTTTCTTT
TRBV13	few	TRBD2	TRBJ2-1	CASSSLAGGNNEQFF	TGTGCCAGCAGCTCACTAGCGGGGGGAAACAATGAGCAGTTCTTC
TRBV7-8	few	.	TRBJ1-2	CASSYRVAVGGYTF	TGTGCCAGCAGCTACAGGGTGGCAGTCGGTGGCTACACCTTC
TRBV6-6	.	.	TRBJ2-7	CASSVNGIKLSYEQYF	TGTGCCAGCAGTGTAAACGGGATCAAACTCTCCTACGAGCAGTACTTC
TRBV6-5	few	.	TRBJ1-1	CASSYTTQHLNTEAFF	TGTGCCAGCAGTTACACGACTCAACATCTGAACACTGAAGCTTTCTTT
TRBV14	.	.	TRBJ2-7	CASSFVSSYEQYF	TGTGCCAGCAGCTTCGTCTCCTCCTACGAGCAGTACTTC
TRBV7-9	.	.	TRBJ1-4	CASTPGGTNEKLFF	TGTGCCAGCACCCCTGGGGGTACTAATGAAAAACTGTTTTTT
TRBV6-5	.	.	TRBJ1-4	CASSYYRGLDEKLFF	TGTGCCAGCAGTTACTATCGGGGGCTGGATGAAAAACTGTTTTTT
TRBV7-7	.	.	TRBJ2-3	CASSQGTGTDTQYF	TGTGCTAGCAGCCAGGGTACAGGCACAGATACGCAGTATTTT
TRBV2	.	TRBD2	TRBJ2-7	CASHRTSSGEQYF	TGTGCCAGCCATAGGACTAGCTCGGGCGAGCAGTACTTC
TRBV4-1	.	.	TRBJ1-2	CASSPKTLYGYTF	TGCGCCAGCAGCCCCAAGACCCTCTATGGCTACACCTTC
TRBV5-4	once	TRBD2	TRBJ2-1	CASSTLSGGPASYNEQFF	TGTGCCAGCAGCACCCTTAGCGGGGGGCCTGCTTCCTACAATGAGCAGTTCTTC
TRBV14	medium-sized	.	TRBJ1-2	CASSQRGASNYGYTF	TGTGCCAGCAGCCAAAGGGGGGCATCTAACTATGGCTACACCTTC
TRBV20-1	.	.	TRBJ1-6	CSASLGQENSPLHF	TGCAGTGCTAGTTTGGGGCAGGAAAATTCACCCCTCCACTTT
TRBV5-8	.	TRBD1	TRBJ2-3	CASSTRQGTQYF	TGTGCCAGCAGCACCCGACAGGGGACGCAGTATTTT
TRBV2	.	.	TRBJ1-1	CASSEEGGTEAFF	TGTGCCAGCAGTGAAGAGGGGGGCACTGAAGCTTTCTTT
TRBV18	.	.	TRBJ2-5	CASSPSGQETQYF	TGTGCCAGCTCACCGTCGGGCCAAGAGACCCAGTACTTC
TRBV3-1/TRBV3-2	.	.	TRBJ1-2	CASSREADCTF	TGTGCCAGCAGCCGCGAGGCGGACTGCACCTTC
TRBV11-3	few	TRBD2	TRBJ2-1	CASSLSGGRNEQFF	TGTGCCAGCAGTTTAAGCGGGGGTAGGAATGAGCAGTTCTTC
TRBV24-1	.	.	TRBJ2-2	CATRRATNTGELFF	TGTGCCACCCGCAGGGCCACGAACACCGGGGAGCTGTTTTTT
TRBV9	.	.	TRBJ2-3	CASSPSQRQDTQYF	TGTGCCAGCAGCCCCTCCCAAAGACAAGATACGCAGTATTTT
TRBV19	.	TRBD1	TRBJ1-5	CASSISGQGSNQPQHF	TGTGCCAGTAGTATTAGTGGACAGGGTTCCAATCAGCCCCAGCATTTT
TRBV5-6	once	TRBD1	TRBJ1-5	CASSLNRGFWQPQHF	TGTGCCAGCAGCTTAAACAGGGGCTTTTGGCAGCCCCAGCATTTT
TRBV6-6	.	TRBD1	TRBJ2-7	CASKWGQSSYEQYF	TGTGCCAGCAAATGGGGACAGAGCTCCTACGAGCAGTACTTC
TRBV2	.	TRBD2	TRBJ2-3	CASSEGTRFTDTQYF	TGTGCCAGCAGTGAAGGGACTAGGTTCACAGATACGCAGTATTTT
TRBV10-3	.	TRBD2	TRBJ2-4	CAISEPGTSGARYF	TGTGCCATCAGTGAGCCCGGGACTAGCGGGGCTCGGTACTTC
TRBV7-3	.	.	TRBJ1-1	CASSRQATNTEAFF	TGTGCCAGCAGCCGACAGGCAACGAACACTGAAGCTTTCTTT
TRBV30	.	TRBD1	TRBJ2-7	CACTTKGASLYEQYF	TGTGCCTGTACCACAAAGGGGGCCTCCCTGTACGAGCAGTACTTC
TRBV4-3	.	.	TRBJ2-7	CASSPLRGGEYEQYF	TGCGCCAGCAGCCCCCTTCGAGGGGGGGAATACGAGCAGTACTTC
TRBV5-1	.	.	TRBJ1-1	CASSLGRGIGTEAFF	TGCGCCAGCAGCTTGGGTAGGGGGATTGGCACTGAAGCTTTCTTT
TRBV7-3	.	.	TRBJ1-3	CASSLGPFNSGNTIYF	TGTGCCAGCAGCTTAGGGCCCTTCAACTCTGGAAACACCATATATTTT
TRBV23-1	.	.	TRBJ1-5	CASRQTDSNQPQHF	TGCGCCAGCAGGCAGACAGATTCTAATCAGCCCCAGCATTTT
TRBV11-1	.	TRBD1	TRBJ1-2	CASSFRTGDGYTF	TGTGCCAGCAGCTTCCGGACAGGAGACGGCTACACCTTC
TRBV7-3	.	.	TRBJ1-1	CASSFSQNTEAFF	TGTGCCAGCAGCTTCTCTCAGAACACTGAAGCTTTCTTT
TRBV24-1	.	.	TRBJ2-7	CATSDSYSGYEQYF	TGTGCCACCAGTGACTCCTATTCGGGCTACGAGCAGTACTTC
TRBV7-7	.	TRBD2	TRBJ2-2	CASSRGLAGDTGELFF	TGTGCTAGCAGTCGAGGACTAGCGGGGGACACCGGGGAGCTGTTTTTT
TRBV5-1	.	.	TRBJ1-2	CASSLLGAQLNGYTF	TGCGCCAGCAGCTTGCTGGGAGCGCAACTAAATGGCTACACCTTC
TRBV25-1	.	TRBD1	TRBJ2-5	CASSDRFGETQYF	TGTGCCAGCTCGGACAGGTTCGGAGAGACCCAGTACTTC
TRBV11-3	.	.	TRBJ2-3	CASSLDGTGTDTQYF	TGTGCCAGCAGCTTAGACGGGACTGGCACAGATACGCAGTATTTT